Described below is a single T cell receptor (beta chain) sequence and its context. The entry originates in a study of T cell responses to AZD1222 COVID-19 vaccine. The germline V gene encodes CDR1 MDHEN and CDR2 SYDVKM. The CDR3 has 17 amino acids. Trimming took off 4 bases at V and 1 base at J, with 17 bases between the two ends. Repertoires were generated with immunoSEQ multiplex PCR, while TCRdb's copy carries only in-frame clones and drops some. The table includes 50,000 to 55,000 clones, 70% to 85% detected once. Sample: peripheral blood, taken on day 0 of AZD1222 vaccination. The TCR originated in an adult in good health. The chain links TRBV28 to TRBJ2-1; D may correspond to TRBD1 or TRBD2 (7 bases each). The CDR3 spells CASSYQGGARSYNEQFF. CDR3 nucleotide sequence: TGTGCCAGCAGTTATCAGGGGGGGGCCCGATCCTACAATGAGCAGTTCTTC. The full variable domain, with the rest looked up from reference TRBV28 and TRBJ2-1, is DVKVTQSSRYLVKRTGEKVFLECVQDMDHENMFWYRQDPGLGLRLIYFSYDVKMKEKGDIPEGYSVSREKKERFSLILESASTNQTSMYLCASSYQGGARSYNEQFFGPGTRLTVL.